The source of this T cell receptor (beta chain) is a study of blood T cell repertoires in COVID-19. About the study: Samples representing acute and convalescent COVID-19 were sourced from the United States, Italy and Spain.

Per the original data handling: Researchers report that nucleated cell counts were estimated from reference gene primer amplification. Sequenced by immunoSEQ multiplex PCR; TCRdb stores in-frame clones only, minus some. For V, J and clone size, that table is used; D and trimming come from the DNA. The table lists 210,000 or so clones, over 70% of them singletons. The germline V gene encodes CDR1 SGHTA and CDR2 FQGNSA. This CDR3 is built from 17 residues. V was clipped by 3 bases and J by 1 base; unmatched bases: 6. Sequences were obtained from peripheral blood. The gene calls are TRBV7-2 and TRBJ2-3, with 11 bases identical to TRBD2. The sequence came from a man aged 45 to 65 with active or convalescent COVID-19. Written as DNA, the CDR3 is TGTGCCAGCAGCTTCTCCCTAGCGGGGGGCGGCACAGATACGCAGTATTTT. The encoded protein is CASSFSLAGGGTDTQYF.